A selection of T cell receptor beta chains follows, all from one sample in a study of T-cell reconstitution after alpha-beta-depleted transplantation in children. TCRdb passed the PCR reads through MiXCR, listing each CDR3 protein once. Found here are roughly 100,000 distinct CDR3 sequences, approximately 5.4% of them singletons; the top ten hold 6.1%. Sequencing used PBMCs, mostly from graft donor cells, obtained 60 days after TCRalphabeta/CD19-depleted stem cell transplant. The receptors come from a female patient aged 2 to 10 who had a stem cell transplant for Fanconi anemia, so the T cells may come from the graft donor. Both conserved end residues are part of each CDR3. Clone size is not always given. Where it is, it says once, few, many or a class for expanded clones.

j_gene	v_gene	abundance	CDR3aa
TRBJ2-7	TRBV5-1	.	CASSLGQTSGGSYEQYF
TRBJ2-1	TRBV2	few	CASSVLLAGEQFF
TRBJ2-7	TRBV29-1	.	CSGEQGHEQYF
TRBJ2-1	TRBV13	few	CASSHERGASNEQFF
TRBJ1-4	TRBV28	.	CASRSQQLRNEKLFF
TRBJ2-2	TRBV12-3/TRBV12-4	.	CARVTSPSITGELFF
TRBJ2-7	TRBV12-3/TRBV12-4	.	CASRPRGRGIWRGEQYF
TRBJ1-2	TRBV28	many	CASKDGWDYGYTF
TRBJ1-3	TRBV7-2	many	CASSLRASSGNTIYF
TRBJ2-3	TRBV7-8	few	CASRWGGARNTDTQYF
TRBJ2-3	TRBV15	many	CATSIGTSGATQYF
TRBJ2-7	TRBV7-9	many	CASSHIYYEQYF
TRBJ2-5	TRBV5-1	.	CASSLGWGQETQYF
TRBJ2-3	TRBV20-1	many	CSARPPLAGDTQYF
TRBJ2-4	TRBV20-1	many	CSARQNIQYF
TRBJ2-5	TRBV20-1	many	CSGTTGNKETQYF
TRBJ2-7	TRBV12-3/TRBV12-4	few	CASSLSARVRSRRYEQYF
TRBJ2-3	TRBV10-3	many	CAISPGLAVTDTQYF
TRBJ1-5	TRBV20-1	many	CSARRGSGQPQHF
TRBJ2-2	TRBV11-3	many	CASSPGQNTGELFF
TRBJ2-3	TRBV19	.	CASSIAGGFTDTQYF
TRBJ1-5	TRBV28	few	CASSLVISNQPQHF
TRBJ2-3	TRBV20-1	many	CSAGLAGSSTDTQYF
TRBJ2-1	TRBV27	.	CASSFAQGPGGGYEQFF
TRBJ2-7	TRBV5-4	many	CASSRSGTSDYEQYF
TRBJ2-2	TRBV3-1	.	CASSHSDRGTGELFF
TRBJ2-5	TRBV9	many	CASSVGQETQYF
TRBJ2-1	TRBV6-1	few	CASRGLVDNDEQFF
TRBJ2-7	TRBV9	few	CASSVFSGPYEQYF
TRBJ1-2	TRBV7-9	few	CASSFAKAGNYGYTF
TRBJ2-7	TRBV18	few	CASSPGLAGGIEQYF
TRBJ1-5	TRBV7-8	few	CASSLMVYNQPQHF
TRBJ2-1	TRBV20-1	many	CSASRDSTYNEQFF
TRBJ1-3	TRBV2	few	CASSEDLDGLTGNTIYF
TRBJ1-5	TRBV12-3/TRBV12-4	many	CASSFAGYSNQPQHF
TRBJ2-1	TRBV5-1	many	CASSLASYNEQFF
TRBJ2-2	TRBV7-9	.	CASSLSFRQDNTGELFF
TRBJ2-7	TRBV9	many	CASSVAPNRSSYEQYF
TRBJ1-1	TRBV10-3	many	CAIIEGTEAFF
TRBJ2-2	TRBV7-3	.	CASSLGSVRNLNTGELFF
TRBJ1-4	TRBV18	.	CASSPPGTRSEKLFF
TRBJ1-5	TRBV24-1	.	CATSDGTTSNQPQHF
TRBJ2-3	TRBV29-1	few	CSVEGGGRGVGTDTQYF
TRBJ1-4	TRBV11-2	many	CASSLRRQLNEKLFF
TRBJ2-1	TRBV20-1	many	CSAKYGVYNEQFF
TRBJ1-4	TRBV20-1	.	CSAIGPGQTNEKLFF
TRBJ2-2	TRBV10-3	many	CAITAGGADTGELFF
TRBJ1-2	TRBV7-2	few	CASSLATKDRGYTF
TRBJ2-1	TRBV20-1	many	CSAGRQGNEQFF
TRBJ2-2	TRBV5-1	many	CASSSLAGVGTGELFF
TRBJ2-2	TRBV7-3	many	CASSLGPLNTGELFF
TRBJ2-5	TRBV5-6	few	CASSFPSGLAQETQYF
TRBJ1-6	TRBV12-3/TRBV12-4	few	CASSAKRSYSYNSPLHF
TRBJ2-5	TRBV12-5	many	CASGLYQETQYF
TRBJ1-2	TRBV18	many	CASSPGAYGYTF